This TCR beta chain was profiled in a study of shared clonotypes between healthy human individuals (dated by TCRdb to the early 2020s). A note on the overall study: Two women and three men aged 18 to 49 years were included in the cohort. The study deeply sequenced blood TCR repertoires of several healthy adults to estimate repertoire size and the extent of clonotype sharing between individuals. To increase sequencing depth and limit assay-specific biases, TCR repertoire library preparation and sequencing were carried out by different laboratories using diverse techniques. Per donor, leukapheresis produced somewhere between about 0.94 and 9.5 billion PBMCs.

Spanning cysteine to phenylalanine, the CDR3 consists of 16 amino acids. Solely the CDR3 DNA is kept, with 48 bases framed from the first base. V is clipped by 3 bases and J by 3 bases, and the sequence between their germline boundaries is 18 bases long. Reading the germline V gene gives CDR1 KGHSH and CDR2 LQKENI. Using the deep immunoSEQ assay, TCR CDR3 regions were amplified from genomic DNA by multiplex PCR. For each cell subset, the extracted genomic DNA was distributed evenly across all wells of several immunoSEQ 96-well plates, and each plate served as one replicate. For unsorted PBMC, around 300 ng genomic DNA, equal to around 30,000 T cell genomes, was loaded into each replicate PCR. Ten immunoSEQ deep assay plates were used to sequence unsorted PBMC genomic DNA. Purified libraries were quantified with a Qubit 3.0 fluorometer, sized on a Bioanalyzer 2100, and re-quantified with the KAPA Library Quantification kit. Each immunoSEQ 96-well plate was sequenced on its own single-read 150-cycle Illumina NextSeq 550 flow cell. The authors processed their data as follows. Because the immunoSEQ output held only junctional sequences and lacked quality scores, the filtering could not match the filtering applied to full-length reads. To assign V/J genes and CDR3, sequences were annotated using PyIR, a Python wrapper for IgBLAST v1.9, with IMGT germline references. Any read was removed if the V/J assignment was weak (E-value above 1e-6), the CDR3 was missing, or the read contained stop codons, out-of-frame junctions, or ambiguous translated residues. V3J clonotypes were defined by identical inferred V gene, J gene, and CDR3 amino acid sequence. To compute the percentage overlap between repertoires, the number of shared unique clonotypes was divided by the size of the smaller repertoire. Repertoire richness was assessed with RTK rarefaction, the Chao1 estimator, and Recon v2.1 estimates of unobserved clonotypes. TCRdb stores this immuneACCESS table with in-frame sequences only. Part of the clones is absent; in the studies checked, under half of the shortfall reflects unresolved V genes, and no reason is known for the rest. The V and J calls and clone size are taken from that table; D and trimming were inferred from the DNA. This sample has some 490,000 clones in its table, and roughly 80% of those were observed once. Of the sample, 12% falls within the top ten clones.

The donors were healthy, HIV-negative adults with no recently reported acute infections or vaccinations. All donors were Caucasian adults living in Nashville, Tennessee, USA. In the unsorted samples, 90 million or so PBMCs were counted, and genomic DNA was extracted using the QIAamp DNA Blood Mini kit. Blood was obtained by leukapheresis, after which PBMCs were separated by Ficoll-Histopaque density gradient centrifugation and cryopreserved in liquid nitrogen vapor phase. The study at large found these results: Because the study included only a small number of donors, the genetic and exposure-history diversity represented was limited. Pairwise subsampling indicated that sequencing depth was expected to affect the degree of clonotype sharing among donors. Sampling was restricted to blood, and TCR repertoires in tissues likely differ from the TCR repertoires found in blood.

To note about this clone: Its antigen is currently not known. No much larger clonotype is one base removed from it; base qualities were not supplied.

The source is a woman aged 40 to 50 in good health. Some clones in this sample may be carry-over from other donors' samples. This receptor chain uses TRBV18 and TRBJ2-7, with a tentative D gene TRBD2 over 5 matching bases. The material sequenced was PBMCs. The encoded CDR3 is CASSPNRGTSFYEQYF. The nucleotide sequence is given as TGTGCCAGCTCACCCAATCGGGGTACAAGTTTCTACGAGCAGTACTTC.